One sample yielded the 15 T cell receptor beta chains listed below, sequenced in a study of T cell responses to AZD1222 COVID-19 vaccine. Produced via immunoSEQ multiplex PCR; TCRdb's table is partial and in-frame only. The data show about 100,000 clones, roughly 86% seen once. The sequencing here drew on peripheral blood, taken on day 0 of MenACWY control vaccination. These TCRs come from an adult in good health.

The chain employs TRBV18 and TRBJ1-6; D is unclear. V was pared by 1 base and J by 7 bases, with 8 bases between. The CDR3 has 14 amino acids. Germline values: CDR1 KGHSH, CDR2 LQKENI. The CDR3 spells CASSPLKGNSPLHF. In DNA, the CDR3 is TGTGCCAGCTCACCACTCAAAGGCAATTCACCCCTCCACTTT.

V is TRBV6-2 or TRBV6-3 and J is TRBJ2-7; D gene ambiguous. Trimming left V 2 bases short and J 3 bases short, with 8 bases between. CDR1 is MNHEY and CDR2 is SVGEGT in the germline V gene. The CDR3 loop spans 13 amino acids. This CDR3 reads CASSYEEHYEQYF. CDR3 nucleotide sequence: TGTGCCAGCAGTTACGAGGAGCACTACGAGCAGTACTTC.

The chain is built from TRBV2 and TRBJ1-5; possible D gene TRBD1, 5 bases. Germline V gene sequence: CDR1 SNHLY, CDR2 FYNNEI. This CDR3 is built from 11 residues. The V and J ends lost 4 bases and 11 bases respectively, with 9 bases between them. The CDR3 nucleotides read TGTGCCAGCAGTGCCGGGGCAGCCCAGCATTTT. This encodes CASSAGAAQHF.

In this sample, this clone turned up once. The chain uses TRBV28 and TRBJ1-2, with unresolved D. The CDR3 covers 14 residues. Germline values: CDR1 MDHEN, CDR2 SYDVKM. V was shortened by 6 bases and J by 5 bases, with 16 bases between the two germline ends. The CDR3 DNA is TGTGCCAGCAGGATCCCTCTCCCGAGTTATGGCTACACCTTC. This encodes CASRIPLPSYGYTF.

CDR3 nucleotides: TGTGCCAGCAGTGATAGCCGGAGGTCCTACAATGAGCAGTTCTTC. It codes for CASSDSRRSYNEQFF. This chain connects TRBV2 to TRBJ2-1, with a tentative D call TRBD2 (5 bases). CDR3 length: 15 amino acids. Germline V lookup: CDR1 SNHLY, CDR2 FYNNEI. Trimming pared 3 bases from V and 1 base from J, leaving 10 bases between. Combining the CDR3 with reference TRBV2 and TRBJ2-1 gives the whole variable domain EPEVTQTPSHQVTQMGQEVILRCVPISNHLYFYWYRQILGQKVEFLVSFYNNEISEKSEIFDDQFSVERPDGSNFTLKIRSTKLEDSAMYFCASSDSRRSYNEQFFGPGTRLTVL.

The chain carries TRBV28 and TRBJ1-2; D uncertain. This CDR3 spans 13 amino acids. The V end was cut by 3 bases, the J end by 4 bases, with 9 bases between. Germline V gives CDR1 MDHEN, CDR2 SYDVKM. The CDR3 DNA reads TGTGCCAGCAGTTTCGAACAGCTCTATGGCTACACCTTC. As protein: CASSFEQLYGYTF.

The V gene is TRBV19, the J gene TRBJ2-2; D may match TRBD1 or TRBD2 (5 bases each). Between the trimmed V and J ends, which lost 5 bases and 4 bases, there was a span of 14 bases. Per the germline V gene, CDR1 is LNHDA and CDR2 is SQIVND (reference sequence). This CDR3 is 15 amino acids long. CDR3 DNA sequence: TGTGCCAGTAGTTCCGGGACCCGCGGCACCGGGGAGCTGTTTTTT. It encodes CASSSGTRGTGELFF.

The chain has TRBV3-1 (or the pseudogene TRBV3-2) and TRBJ1-5; TRBD1 might be the D (5 bases). The CDR3 is made up of 15 amino acids. Trimming took off 1 base at V and 6 bases at J, with 13 bases between the two ends. CDR1 is LGHDT, CDR2 YNNKEL, per germline (reference sequence). CDR3 residues: CASSQGQGEFQPQHF. CDR3 sequence (DNA): TGTGCCAGCAGCCAAGGGCAAGGGGAATTTCAGCCCCAGCATTTT.

The V call is TRBV28, the J call TRBJ2-7; no clear D. Trimming cost V 4 bases and J 4 bases, with 11 bases left between them. Germline lookup yields CDR1 MDHEN and CDR2 SYDVKM. CDR3 length: 13 residues. The CDR3 here is CASSSHAPYEQYF. In DNA form, the CDR3 reads TGTGCCAGCAGTTCCCATGCACCTTACGAGCAGTACTTC.

The chain has TRBV5-1 and TRBJ1-4; D not certain. Germline V gives CDR1 SGHRS, CDR2 YFSETQ. The V and J ends lost 4 bases and 12 bases respectively, with 16 bases between them. This CDR3 has 13 residues. Here the CDR3 reads CASSEGVTQQLFF. CDR3 coding DNA: TGCGCCAGCAGCGAGGGAGTGACACAACAACTGTTTTTT.

The genes are TRBV9 and TRBJ2-3, with TRBD2 matching over 8 bases. This CDR3 spans 16 amino acids. Trimming cost V 0 bases and J 4 bases; bases outside gene matches: 7. Germline CDR1 reads SGDLS; CDR2 reads YYNGEE. CDR3 sequence reads: CASSVAGGRISDTQYF. CDR3 sequence (DNA): TGTGCCAGCAGCGTAGCTGGCGGGAGGATCTCAGATACGCAGTATTTT.

This clone turned up a few times. The rearrangement uses TRBV5-6 and TRBJ1-3; no clear D. The V gene's germline CDR1 is SGHDT and CDR2 YYEEEE. V lost 2 bases and J 2 bases, leaving 8 bases between the germline ends. The CDR3 contains 14 residues. The CDR3 protein is CASSFGDAGNTIYF. As DNA, the CDR3 is TGTGCCAGCAGCTTTGGGGATGCTGGAAACACCATATATTTT.

This clone was seen a single time. This sequence joins TRBV6-5 and TRBJ1-3; D possibly corresponds to TRBD1 (6 bases). This CDR3 has 15 residues. V lost 6 bases, J lost 0 bases, and 12 bases lay in between. Looked up from germline, CDR1 is MNHEY and CDR2 is SVGAGI. CDR3 sequence (DNA): TGTGCCAGCAGCCCCTACAGGGTCTCTGGAAACACCATATATTTT. As protein: CASSPYRVSGNTIYF.

The V gene is TRBV27, the J gene TRBJ1-2, with D unresolved. CDR3 size: 13 residues. Germline V lookup: CDR1 MNHEY, CDR2 SMNVEV (reference sequence). The V end was cut by 4 bases, the J end by 3 bases, with 9 bases between. The CDR3 loop reads CASSSHTHYGYTF. The CDR3 DNA reads as TGTGCCAGCAGTTCCCACACTCACTATGGCTACACCTTC.

V gene TRBV24-1 combines with J gene TRBJ1-2; no clear D gene. The length of the CDR3 is 13 residues. Between the trimmed V and J ends, which lost 1 base and 7 bases, there was a span of 9 bases. Germline CDR1 reads KGHDR; CDR2 reads SFDVKD. In DNA, the CDR3 is TGTGCCACCAGTGATTTCCCCGGGAGTGGCTACACCTTC. It encodes CATSDFPGSGYTF.